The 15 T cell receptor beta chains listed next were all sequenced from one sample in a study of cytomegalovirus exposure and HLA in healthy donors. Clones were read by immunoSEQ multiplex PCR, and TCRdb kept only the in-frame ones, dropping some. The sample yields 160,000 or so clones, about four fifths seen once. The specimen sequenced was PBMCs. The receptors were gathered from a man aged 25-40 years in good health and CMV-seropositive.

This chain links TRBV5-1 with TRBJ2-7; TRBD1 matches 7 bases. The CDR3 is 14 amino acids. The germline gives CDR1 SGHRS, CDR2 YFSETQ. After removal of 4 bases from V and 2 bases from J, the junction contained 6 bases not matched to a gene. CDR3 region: CASSRDSYTYEQYF. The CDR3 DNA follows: TGCGCCAGCAGCCGGGACAGCTATACCTACGAGCAGTACTTC.

In DNA, the CDR3 is TGTGCCAGCAGCCCAACAGGTCAAGGGGCCAACGTCCTGACTTTC. Amino acids: CASSPTGQGANVLTF. The rearrangement links TRBV7-3 to TRBJ2-6, with D possibly TRBD1 on 5 matching bases. The CDR3 is made up of 15 amino acids. V was pared by 5 bases and J by 4 bases, with 12 bases between. Germline CDR1 is SGHTA and CDR2 is FQGTGA. The full variable domain, in which reference TRBV7-3 and TRBJ2-6 provide the parts outside the CDR3, is GAGVSQTPSNKVTEKGKYVELRCDPISGHTALYWYRQSLGQGPEFLIYFQGTGAADDSGLPNDRFFAVRPEGSVSTLKIQRTERGDSAVYLCASSPTGQGANVLTFGAGSRLTVL.

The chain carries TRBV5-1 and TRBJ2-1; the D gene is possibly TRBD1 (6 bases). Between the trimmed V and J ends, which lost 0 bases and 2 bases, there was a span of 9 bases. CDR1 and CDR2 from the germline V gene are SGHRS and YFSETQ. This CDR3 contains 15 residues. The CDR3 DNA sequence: TGCGCCAGCAGCTTGGACCAGGGGACCTACAATGAGCAGTTCTTC. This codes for CASSLDQGTYNEQFF. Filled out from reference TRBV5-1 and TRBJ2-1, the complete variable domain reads KAGVTQTPRYLIKTRGQQVTLSCSPISGHRSVSWYQQTPGQGLQFLFEYFSETQRNKGNFPGRFSGRQFSNSRSEMNVSTLELGDSALYLCASSLDQGTYNEQFFGPGTRLTVL.

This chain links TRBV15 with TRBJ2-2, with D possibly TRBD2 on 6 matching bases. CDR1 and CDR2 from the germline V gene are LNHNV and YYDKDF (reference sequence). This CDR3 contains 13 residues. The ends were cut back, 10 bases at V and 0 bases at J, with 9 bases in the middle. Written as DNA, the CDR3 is TGTGCCAGCGGGATCACGAACACCGGGGAGCTGTTTTTT. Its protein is CASGITNTGELFF. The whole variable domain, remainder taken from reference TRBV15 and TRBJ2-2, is DAMVIQNPRYQVTQFGKPVTLSCSQTLNHNVMYWYQQKSSQAPKLLFHYYDKDFNNEADTPDNFQSRRPNTSFCFLDIRSPGLGDTAMYLCASGITNTGELFFGEGSRLTVL.

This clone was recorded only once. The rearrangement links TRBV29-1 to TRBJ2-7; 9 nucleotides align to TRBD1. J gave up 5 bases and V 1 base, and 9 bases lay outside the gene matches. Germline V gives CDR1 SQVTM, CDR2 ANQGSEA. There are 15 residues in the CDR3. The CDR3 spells CSVEAAGQGEHEQYF. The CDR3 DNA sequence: TGCAGCGTTGAAGCCGCGGGACAGGGTGAGCACGAGCAGTACTTC.

CDR3 region: CASSEGPDSSNQPQHF. CDR3 sequence (DNA): TGTGCCAGCAGTGAAGGCCCCGACAGTAGCAATCAGCCCCAGCATTTT. The genes are TRBV6-1 and TRBJ1-5; tentative D call: TRBD1 (5 bases). The CDR3 spans 16 residues. Germline CDR1 is MNHNS and CDR2 is SASEGT. Trimming stripped 1 base from V and 0 bases from J, with 10 bases between.

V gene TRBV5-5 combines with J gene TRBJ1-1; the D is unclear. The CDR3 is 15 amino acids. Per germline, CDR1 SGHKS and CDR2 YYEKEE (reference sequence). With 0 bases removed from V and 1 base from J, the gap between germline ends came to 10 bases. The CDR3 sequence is CASSLAGYRNTEAFF. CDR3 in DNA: TGTGCCAGCAGCTTGGCGGGGTATAGGAACACTGAAGCTTTCTTT.

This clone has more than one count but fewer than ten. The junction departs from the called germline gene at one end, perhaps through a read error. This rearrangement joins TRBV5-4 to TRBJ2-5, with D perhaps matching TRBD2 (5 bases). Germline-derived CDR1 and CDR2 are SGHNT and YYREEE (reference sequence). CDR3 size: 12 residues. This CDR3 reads CGTGISGETQYF. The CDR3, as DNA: TGCGGAACCGGGATTTCGGGGGAGACCCAGTACTTC.

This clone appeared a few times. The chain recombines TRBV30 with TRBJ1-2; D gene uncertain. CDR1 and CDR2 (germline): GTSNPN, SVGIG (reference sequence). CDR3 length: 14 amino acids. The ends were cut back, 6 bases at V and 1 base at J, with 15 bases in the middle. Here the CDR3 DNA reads TGTGCCTGTACCAGGTACAGAGTTAACTATGGCTACACCTTC. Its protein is CACTRYRVNYGYTF.

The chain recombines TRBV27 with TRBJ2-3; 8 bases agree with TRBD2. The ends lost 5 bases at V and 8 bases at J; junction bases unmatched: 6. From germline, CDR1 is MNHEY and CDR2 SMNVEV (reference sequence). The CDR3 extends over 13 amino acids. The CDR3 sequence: CASSIAGLATQYF. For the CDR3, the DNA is TGTGCCAGCAGTATAGCGGGGCTTGCTACGCAGTATTTT.

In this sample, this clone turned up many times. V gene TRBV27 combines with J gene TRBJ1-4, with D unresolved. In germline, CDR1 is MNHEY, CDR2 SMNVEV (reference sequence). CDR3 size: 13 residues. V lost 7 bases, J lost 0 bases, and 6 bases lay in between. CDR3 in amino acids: CASTRTTNEKLFF. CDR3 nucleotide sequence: TGTGCCAGCACCAGAACAACTAATGAAAAACTGTTTTTT.

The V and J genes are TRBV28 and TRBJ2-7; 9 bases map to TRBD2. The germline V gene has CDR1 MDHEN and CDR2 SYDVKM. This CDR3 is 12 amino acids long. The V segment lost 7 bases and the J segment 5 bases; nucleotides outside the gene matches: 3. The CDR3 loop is CASKGLAHEQYF. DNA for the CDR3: TGTGCCAGCAAGGGACTAGCCCACGAGCAGTACTTC.

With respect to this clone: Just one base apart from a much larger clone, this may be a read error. Here the CDR3 reads CAWREPGQLTNYGYTF. Written as DNA, the CDR3 is TGTGCCTGGAGGGAACCAGGGCAGCTAACTAACTATGGCTACACCTTC. The chain links TRBV30 to TRBJ1-2; maybe TRBD1 (5 bases). The germline V gene has CDR1 GTSNPN and CDR2 SVGIG (reference sequence). V gave up 3 bases and J gave up 0 bases, with 17 bases separating them. The CDR3 length is 16 residues.

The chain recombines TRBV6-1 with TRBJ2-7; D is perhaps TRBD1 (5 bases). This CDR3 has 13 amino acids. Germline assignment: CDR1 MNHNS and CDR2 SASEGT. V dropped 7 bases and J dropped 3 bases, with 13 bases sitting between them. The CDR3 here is CASTEGVYYEQYF. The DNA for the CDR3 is TGTGCCAGCACCGAAGGGGTTTACTACGAGCAGTACTTC.

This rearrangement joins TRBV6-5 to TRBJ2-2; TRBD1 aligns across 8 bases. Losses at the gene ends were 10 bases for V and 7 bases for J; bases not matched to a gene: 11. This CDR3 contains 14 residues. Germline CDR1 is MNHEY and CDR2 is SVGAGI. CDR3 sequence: CATGRTGRGGELFF. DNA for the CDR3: TGTGCCACCGGCAGGACAGGGCGAGGCGGGGAGCTGTTTTTT.